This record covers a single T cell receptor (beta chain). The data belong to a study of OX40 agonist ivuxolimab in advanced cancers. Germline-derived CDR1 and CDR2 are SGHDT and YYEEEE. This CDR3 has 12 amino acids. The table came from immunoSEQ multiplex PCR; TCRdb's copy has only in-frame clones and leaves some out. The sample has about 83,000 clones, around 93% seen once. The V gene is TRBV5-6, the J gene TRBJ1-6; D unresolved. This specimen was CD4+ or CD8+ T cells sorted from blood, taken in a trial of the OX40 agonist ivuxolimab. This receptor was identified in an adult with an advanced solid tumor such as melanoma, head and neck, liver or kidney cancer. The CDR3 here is CAGSSYNSPLHF. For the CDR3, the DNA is TGTGCAGGGAGCTCCTATAATTCACCCCTCCACTTT.